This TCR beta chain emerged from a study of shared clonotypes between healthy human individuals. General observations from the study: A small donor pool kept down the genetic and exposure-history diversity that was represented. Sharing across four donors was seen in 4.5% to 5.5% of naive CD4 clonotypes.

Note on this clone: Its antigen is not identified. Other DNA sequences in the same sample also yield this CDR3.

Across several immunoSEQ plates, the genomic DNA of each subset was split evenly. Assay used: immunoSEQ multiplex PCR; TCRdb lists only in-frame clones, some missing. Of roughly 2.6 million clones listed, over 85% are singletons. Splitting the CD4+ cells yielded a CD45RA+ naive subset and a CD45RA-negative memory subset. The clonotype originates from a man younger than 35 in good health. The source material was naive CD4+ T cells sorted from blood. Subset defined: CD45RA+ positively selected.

The CDR3 here is CAWRLAGGGETQYF. The CDR3 region has the DNA TGTGCCTGGAGACTAGCGGGAGGAGGGGAGACCCAGTACTTC. The chain uses TRBV30 and TRBJ2-5; 12 bases are a match to TRBD2. Germline V gene sequence: CDR1 GTSNPN, CDR2 SVGIG (reference sequence). The CDR3 consists of 14 residues. J gave up 5 bases and V 3 bases, and 4 bases lay outside the gene matches.